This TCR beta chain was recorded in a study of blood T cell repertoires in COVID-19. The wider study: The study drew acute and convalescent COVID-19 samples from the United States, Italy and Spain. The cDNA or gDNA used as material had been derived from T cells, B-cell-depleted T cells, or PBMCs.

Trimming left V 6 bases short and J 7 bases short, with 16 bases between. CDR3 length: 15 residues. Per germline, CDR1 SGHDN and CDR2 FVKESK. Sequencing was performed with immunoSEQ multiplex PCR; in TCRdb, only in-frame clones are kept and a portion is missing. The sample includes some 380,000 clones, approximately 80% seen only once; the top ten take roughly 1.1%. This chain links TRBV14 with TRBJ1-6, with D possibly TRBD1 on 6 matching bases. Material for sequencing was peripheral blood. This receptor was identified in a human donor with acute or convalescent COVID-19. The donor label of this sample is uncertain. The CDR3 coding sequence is TGTGCCAGCAGACGGAATACAGGGCTAAATTCACCCCTCCACTTT. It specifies CASRRNTGLNSPLHF.